Listed below are T cell receptor beta chains from one sample, sequenced in a study of control samples from healthy donors and cancer patients. Profiling relied on immunoSEQ multiplex PCR, and the TCRdb table lists in-frame clones only, not all of them. The sample consists of 79,000 or so clones, roughly 89% of them appearing once. The sample was PBMCs. These receptors were taken from a woman between 45 and 60 years old with colorectal cancer. The CDR3 runs from the conserved cysteine through the conserved F or W. The D gene is left open where the match is weak. Expanded clones get a size class; other rows say once, few or many, or leave the size out.

D	J	size	V	DNA	CDR3
TRBD1	TRBJ2-2	NA	TRBV19	TGTGCCAGTAGCCCAATGTCGACAGGGGCGAACACCGGGGAGCTGTTTTTT	CASSPMSTGANTGELFF
TRBD1	TRBJ1-6	once	TRBV18	TGTGCCAGCTCACCCTCCCAGGGGGATTCACCCCTCCACTTT	CASSPSQGDSPLHF
NA	TRBJ2-5	NA	TRBV28	TGTGCCAGCAGTTCGGAAGGGAGGGAGACCCAGTACTTC	CASSSEGRETQYF
NA	TRBJ1-1	NA	TRBV12-5	TGTGCTAGTGGTTTGGTTTCAGGCGGTGTGACCGAAGCTTTCTTT	CASGLVSGGVTEAFF
TRBD2	TRBJ2-1	few	TRBV7-3	TGTGCCAGCAGCCCTAGCGGGGGATGGGAGCAGTTCTTC	CASSPSGGWEQFF
TRBD2	TRBJ2-2	NA	TRBV7-8	TGTGCCAGCCGCAACCCAGGCGGGGGGGCCGGGGAGCTGTTTTTT	CASRNPGGGAGELFF
NA	TRBJ1-1	once	TRBV4-3	TGCGCCAGCAGCCAAGGGACGGGAGGGAACACTGAAGCTTTCTTT	CASSQGTGGNTEAFF
NA	TRBJ1-3	NA	TRBV20-1	TGCAGTGCCCCTCGGGGAAACACCATATATTTT	CSAPRGNTIYF
NA	TRBJ1-1	NA	TRBV5-1	TGCGCCAGCAGCTTGGAGAAGAACACTGAAGCTTTCTTT	CASSLEKNTEAFF
NA	TRBJ2-3	once	TRBV29-1	TGCAGCGTTGAGGGCAGGGGAAGGGCAGATACGCAGTATTTT	CSVEGRGRADTQYF
NA	TRBJ1-6	NA	TRBV6-2/TRBV6-3	TGTGCCAGCAGTGGACGCCTAGGGGTAATTTCACCCCTCCACTTT	CASSGRLGVISPLHF
NA	TRBJ1-1	NA	TRBV4-1	TGCGCCAGCAGCCAAGGGCCAGGGTTGAACACTGAAGCTTTCTTT	CASSQGPGLNTEAFF
TRBD1	TRBJ2-5	NA	TRBV2	TGTGCCAGCAGAGGGGGCTTAGTGGCGGGAGAGACCCAGTACTTC	CASRGGLVAGETQYF
NA	TRBJ1-2	NA	TRBV28	TGTGCCAGCAGTACCTCGTGGCAGGGCGGTTATGGCTACACCTTC	CASSTSWQGGYGYTF
TRBD1	TRBJ1-1	NA	TRBV24-1	TGTGCCACCAGTGATTCCGGGACAGGTTTAATGGCTGAAGCTTTCTTT	CATSDSGTGLMAEAFF
TRBD1	TRBJ1-3	NA	TRBV30	TGTGCCTGGAGTTTTACAGGGGTTTTCTCTGGAAACACCATATATTTT	CAWSFTGVFSGNTIYF
NA	TRBJ2-1	NA	TRBV7-2	TGTGCCAGCAGCCCCGGATCCTACAATGAGCAGTTCTTC	CASSPGSYNEQFF
TRBD1	TRBJ1-1	NA	TRBV3-1/TRBV3-2	TGTGCCAGCAGCCTAGGGGGCTGGTATGAAGCTTTCTTT	CASSLGGWYEAFF
TRBD1	TRBJ1-6	NA	TRBV6-5	TGTGCCAGCAGCCCCGGGACAGGGGTTCGGTCACCCCTCCACTTT	CASSPGTGVRSPLHF
NA	TRBJ2-3	few	TRBV5-1	TGCGCCAGCAGCCCGGGGGACAGTACAGATACGCAGTATTTT	CASSPGDSTDTQYF
TRBD2	TRBJ2-1	NA	TRBV6-4	TGTGCCAGCAGTGTTATGACTAGCGGGGGCTACAATGAGCAGTTCTTC	CASSVMTSGGYNEQFF
TRBD1	TRBJ1-2	NA	TRBV6-2/TRBV6-3	TGTGCCAGCAGTTACACCGACAGGGAAGGGGGCTACACCTTC	CASSYTDREGGYTF
NA	TRBJ2-2	NA	TRBV5-6	TGTGCCAGCAGCTTGACACCTCCGAACACCGGGGAGCTGTTTTTT	CASSLTPPNTGELFF
TRBD2	TRBJ2-1	NA	TRBV11-3	TGTGCCAGCAGCCAAAATAGCGGGGTTTTAATGAATGAGCAGTTCTTC	CASSQNSGVLMNEQFF
TRBD1	TRBJ1-1	NA	TRBV27	TGTGCCAGCAGTATAACAGGGGGGAGGACTGAAGCTTTCTTT	CASSITGGRTEAFF
TRBD1	TRBJ2-5	NA	TRBV27	TGTGCCAGCAGTCCCGGGGCAGGGGGCCAAGAGACCCAGTACTTC	CASSPGAGGQETQYF
NA	TRBJ2-6	NA	TRBV5-1	TGCGCCAGCAGCTTGGCCGGGGCGATCTCTGGGGCCAACGTCCTGACTTTC	CASSLAGAISGANVLTF
NA	TRBJ2-5	NA	TRBV7-3	TGTGCCAGCGCTGGGGGCCCCGGGGAGACCCAGTACTTC	CASAGGPGETQYF
NA	TRBJ2-2	NA	TRBV5-8	TGTGCCAGCAGCTTGGTCTGGGTAGCGAACACCGGGGAGCTGTTTTTT	CASSLVWVANTGELFF
NA	TRBJ1-3	few	TRBV2	TGTGCCAGCAGTGAAGAGAGTTTTCCTGGAAACACCATATATTTT	CASSEESFPGNTIYF
TRBD2	TRBJ2-3	NA	TRBV27	TGTGCCAGCAGCCCCTCCCTAGCGGGGGTTAGCACAGATACGCAGTATTTT	CASSPSLAGVSTDTQYF
TRBD1	TRBJ1-2	NA	TRBV6-5	TGTGCCAGCAGACGGACAGGCAACTATGGCTACACCTTC	CASRRTGNYGYTF
NA	TRBJ2-5	NA	TRBV29-1	TGCAGCGCCCGGCCGGCGGCGGAGACCCAGTACTTC	CSARPAAETQYF
NA	TRBJ2-1	NA	TRBV10-3	TGTGCCATCGCCATAGGGGGTTTCGCCGCCAATGAGCAGTTCTTC	CAIAIGGFAANEQFF
NA	TRBJ1-4	once	TRBV6-5	TGTGCCAGCAGTCTGCTGAGGGGGGCGGAAAAACTGTTTTTT	CASSLLRGAEKLFF
NA	TRBJ1-4	NA	TRBV29-1	TGCAGCGTTCTATCCCGGGAGGGGCCTAATGAAAAACTGTTTTTT	CSVLSREGPNEKLFF
TRBD1	TRBJ1-2	NA	TRBV3-1/TRBV3-2	TGTGCCAGCAGCCAACAAATGGGGACAGGGGAGTACTTC	CASSQQMGTGEYF
NA	TRBJ1-4	NA	TRBV28	TGTGCCATCTCCGACAGGACAGCAACCAATGAAAAACTGTTTTTT	CAISDRTATNEKLFF
NA	TRBJ2-1	NA	TRBV4-1	TGCGCCAGCAGCCAAGATCTAATAAGGCAGTTCTTC	CASSQDLIRQFF
TRBD2	TRBJ2-5	NA	TRBV24-1	TGTGCCACCAGTGATTTGTCTAGCGGGGGGGTGGAGACCCAGTACTTC	CATSDLSSGGVETQYF
NA	TRBJ1-5	NA	TRBV6-2/TRBV6-3	TGTGCCAGCAGTTATGTCCCGGTGGGACTGGGCCATCAGCCCCAGCATTTT	CASSYVPVGLGHQPQHF